Listed below are T cell receptor beta chains from one sample, sequenced in a study of control samples from healthy donors and cancer patients. Libraries were prepared by immunoSEQ multiplex PCR; TCRdb keeps only in-frame clonotypes and omits some of them. Among over 80,000 clones listed, approximately 80% were seen once. Specimen: blood. The receptors stem from a woman in her twenties or thirties in good health. Each CDR3 is given without its conserved first and last residue. A D gene is named only where the DNA matches it firmly.

TRBD1	TRBV27	ASSAQGARNEQF
TRBD1	TRBV7-6	ASSSPGTGHYNEQF
TRBD1	TRBV6-5	ASSSPSTGGTEAF
NA	TRBV23-1	ASSQSLNSPLH
NA	TRBV6-2/TRBV6-3	ASSWAGSYGYT
NA	TRBV29-1	SVGHGLAGYT
TRBD2	TRBV7-8	ASSLASGSSYEQY
NA	TRBV5-4	ASSPNDAPIGNEQF
NA	TRBV29-1	SVGVKEVYGYT
TRBD1	TRBV3-1/TRBV3-2	ASRSTGGRTEAF
NA	TRBV2	ASSPRRGLGDTEAF
NA	TRBV16	ASSARRVTEAF
NA	TRBV30	AGQGTGNTIY
NA	TRBV4-1	ASRNGPGGSGEKLF
NA	TRBV6-5	ASSRRGNEKLF
TRBD2	TRBV10-3	AISESGGGYSPF
NA	TRBV4-3	ASSQDRNGAEGANVLT
TRBD1	TRBV28	ASGPDRGQRQPQH
NA	TRBV4-1	ASSQGSRSSYNSPLH
NA	TRBV30	AWSGPSQETQY
NA	TRBV19	ASSIEGWGSPLH
TRBD1	TRBV5-1	ASSLEQGEINEQF
NA	TRBV11-2	ASSLGINLETQY
NA	TRBV3-1/TRBV3-2	ASSPGRTTNEKLF
TRBD1	TRBV10-1	ASSEYRGIGELF
NA	TRBV18	ASSQETDYNEQF
NA	TRBV30	AWSLSQGDLDTQY
TRBD2	TRBV19	ASSIGVAGGPKTQY
NA	TRBV6-6	ASSYPGSSQPQH
TRBD2	TRBV7-2	ASSPDLAGTETQY
NA	TRBV24-1	ATSDGPRPQETQY